The T cell receptor beta chain described here comes from a study of OX40 agonist ivuxolimab in advanced cancers. Assay used: immunoSEQ multiplex PCR; TCRdb lists only in-frame clones, some missing. The data contain just under 75,000 clones, 75% to 95% of them singletons. In regard to this clone: Its antigen is not known.

The germline V gene encodes CDR1 MNHEY and CDR2 SVGAGI. V lost 5 bases to trimming and J lost 5 bases, with 15 bases between them. This CDR3 contains 14 residues. The study, taken as a whole, reports: On average, a greater number of expanded clones characterised CD8+ T cells relative to CD4+. Clones of CD4+ and CD8+ blood T cells grew by week 6 at doses of 0.1 to 3.0 mg/kg.

The chain uses TRBV6-5 and TRBJ2-5, with a tentative D call TRBD1 (6 bases). This clonotype was obtained from an adult with an advanced solid tumor such as melanoma, head and neck, liver or kidney cancer. The sequences come from CD4+ or CD8+ T cells sorted from blood, collected in a trial of the OX40 agonist ivuxolimab. The CDR3 DNA reads TGTGCCAGCAGTAGGATCAGGGGCGGGGAGACCCAGTACTTC. As protein: CASSRIRGGETQYF.